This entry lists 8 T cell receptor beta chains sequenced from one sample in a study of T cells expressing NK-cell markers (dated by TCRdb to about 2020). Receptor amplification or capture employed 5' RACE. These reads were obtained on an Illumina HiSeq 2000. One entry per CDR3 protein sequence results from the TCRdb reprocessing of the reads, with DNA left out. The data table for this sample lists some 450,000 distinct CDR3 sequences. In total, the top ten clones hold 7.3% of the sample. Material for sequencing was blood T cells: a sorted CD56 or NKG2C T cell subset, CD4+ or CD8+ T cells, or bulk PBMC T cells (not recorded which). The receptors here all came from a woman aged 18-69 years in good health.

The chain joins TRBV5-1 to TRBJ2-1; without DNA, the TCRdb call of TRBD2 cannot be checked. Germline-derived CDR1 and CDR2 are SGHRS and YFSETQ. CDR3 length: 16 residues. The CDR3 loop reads CASSLTSGSSYNEQFF.

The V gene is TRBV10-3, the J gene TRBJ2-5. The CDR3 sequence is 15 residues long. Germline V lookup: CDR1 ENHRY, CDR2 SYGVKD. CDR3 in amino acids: CAISESTGQQETQYF.

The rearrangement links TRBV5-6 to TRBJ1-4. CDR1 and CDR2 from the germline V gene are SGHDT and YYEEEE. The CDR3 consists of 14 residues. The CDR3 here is CASSSGLGSEKLFF.

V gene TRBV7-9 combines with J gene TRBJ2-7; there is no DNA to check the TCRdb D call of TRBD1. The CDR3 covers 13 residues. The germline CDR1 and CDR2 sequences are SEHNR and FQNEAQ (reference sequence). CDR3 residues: CASSLDRGYEQYF.

CDR3 loop: CASSPGWTNEKLFF. The chain is built from TRBV7-9 and TRBJ1-4; TCRdb calls TRBD1, which cannot be checked without DNA. This CDR3 region has 14 residues. CDR1 and CDR2 (germline): SEHNR, FQNEAQ (reference sequence).

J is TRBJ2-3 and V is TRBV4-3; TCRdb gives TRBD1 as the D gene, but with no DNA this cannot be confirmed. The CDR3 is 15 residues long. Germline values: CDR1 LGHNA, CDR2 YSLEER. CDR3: CASSQDPPPGDTQYF.

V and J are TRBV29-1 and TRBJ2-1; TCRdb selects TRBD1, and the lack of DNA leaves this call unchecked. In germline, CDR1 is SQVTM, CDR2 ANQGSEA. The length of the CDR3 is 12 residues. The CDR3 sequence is CSTGPGRDEQFF.

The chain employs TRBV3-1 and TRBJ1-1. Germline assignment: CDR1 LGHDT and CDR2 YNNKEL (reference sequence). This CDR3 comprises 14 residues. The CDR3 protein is CASSQVGMGTEAFF.